The sample holds many counts of the clone carrying this TCR beta chain. Its antigen is not identified. This record comes from a study of early T cells in non-severe SARS-CoV-2 infection. Across the whole study: Sequencing targeted bulk RNA from unsorted whole blood, leaving chains unpaired. Study-level findings and limits: Anti-spike CD8 responses were favored by VDJdb matching, which missed private and CD4 specificities.

Unique molecular identifiers were affixed to single, distinct cDNA molecules. TCRdb reprocessed the 5' RACE reads via MiXCR and lists one record per CDR3 protein. The sample shows 32,000 or so distinct CDR3 sequences, 5% of them seen only once. The germline gives CDR1 SGHTA, CDR2 FQGTGA. The V segment lost 1 base and the J segment 8 bases; nucleotides outside the gene matches: 2. This CDR3 spans 15 amino acids. The chain has TRBV7-3 and TRBJ2-1; 13 positions agree with TRBD2. This TCR was recovered from an adult who was a healthcare worker with PCR-confirmed SARS-CoV-2 infection or an uninfected control (not recorded which). Source material: whole blood. The CDR3 DNA is TGTGCCAGCAGCTTAATAGGACTAGCGGGGGATGAGCAGTTCTTC. It codes for CASSLIGLAGDEQFF.